This note documents a single T cell receptor beta chain sequence. The antigen remains undetermined. This record belongs to a study of T cell responses to AZD1222 COVID-19 vaccine. Study-wide results and limits: When two AZD1222 doses had been given, Spike-specific TCR breadth and depth rose. Of spike-specific TCRs, nearly half reportedly target regions left unmutated in variants. Dominant CD4 TCR responses targeted spike regions 160-218 and 743-854.

Method: immunoSEQ multiplex PCR; TCRdb's copy keeps in-frame clones and lacks some. The top ten clones hold 10% to 15% of a sample with 110,000 to 150,000 clones, about 92% of them seen once. Trimming pared 3 bases from V and 5 bases from J, leaving 9 bases between. CDR3 length: 13 residues. Germline V gene lookup returns CDR1 SGHTA and CDR2 FQGTGA. The material was peripheral blood, obtained after recovery from COVID-19. The sequence came from an adult who had recovered from COVID-19. The chain uses TRBV7-3 and TRBJ2-3; the D is unclear. DNA for the CDR3: TGTGCCAGCAGCTTTTGGGTGGGAGATACGCAGTATTTT. Its protein product is CASSFWVGDTQYF.